This entry features one T cell receptor (beta chain) sequence. What it binds is not known. The sample comes from a study of cytomegalovirus exposure and HLA in healthy donors. Points from the study as a whole: A later analysis showed that HLA-associated TCR beta chains had undergone more clonal expansion than equally common others. V- and J-gene trimming of TCR beta was linked (in a later analysis) to a missense DCLRE1C variant.

V dropped 3 bases and J dropped 0; count of bases not matched to a gene: 8. Germline values: CDR1 LNHNV, CDR2 YYDKDF (reference sequence). This CDR3 region has 19 residues. It was with 60 Vbeta and 13 Jbeta primers that the PCR ran. TCRdb's table, derived via immunoSEQ multiplex PCR, lists solely in-frame clones and lacks some. The data hold some 270,000 clones, with around 90% observed a single time. The chain has TRBV15 and TRBJ2-3; 14 nucleotides align to TRBD2. Sequencing was carried out using PBMCs. The clonotype comes from a girl aged 2-10 years in good health and CMV-seronegative. The CDR3 DNA reads as TGTGCCACCAGCAGGGGGGGACTAGCGGGAGAGGGAAGCACAGATACGCAGTATTTT. This encodes CATSRGGLAGEGSTDTQYF.